The 26 T cell receptor beta chains below come from one sample, sequenced in a study of T cells in Graves' hyperthyroidism and ophthalmopathy. TCR beta CDR3 region amplification was performed from RNA transcripts. The HTBI primer set served for first-round RT-PCR of the TCR CDR3. TCRdb fed the multiplex PCR reads into MiXCR, producing one record per CDR3 protein. The sample carries around 440,000 distinct CDR3 sequences, around a sixth recorded once. The specimen sequenced was blood. These receptors came from a woman aged 18-29 years with Graves' hyperthyroidism.

There are many counts of this clonotype. J is TRBJ1-6 and V is TRBV5-8; no reliable D call. Germline CDR1 SGHTS, CDR2 YDEGEE. This CDR3 is 14 amino acids long. Trimming pared 4 bases from V and 6 bases from J, leaving 11 bases between. The CDR3 region has the DNA TGTGCCAGCAGCCTGACACGCGTTAATTCACCCCTCCACTTT. Its protein product is CASSLTRVNSPLHF.

The V gene is TRBV4-1, the J gene TRBJ1-4, with D uncertain. Trimming removed 2 bases at V and 6 bases at J, with 13 bases between. Germline CDR1 is MGHRA and CDR2 is YSYEKL. This CDR3 has 15 residues. CDR3 bases: TGCGCCAGCAGCCAACCCGGGGTTTCGGATGAAAAACTGTTTTTT. Translated, it gives CASSQPGVSDEKLFF.

This clonotype occurred a few times. The chain has TRBV20-1 and TRBJ2-3; possibly TRBD2 for D (5 bases). The CDR3 has 13 amino acids. V lost 5 bases and J 0 bases, leaving 9 bases between the germline ends. Germline V gene sequence: CDR1 DFQATT, CDR2 SNEGSKA (reference sequence). The DNA of the CDR3 is TGCAGTGCTGGCGGGCCAAGCACAGATACGCAGTATTTT. Translating gives CSAGGPSTDTQYF.

This clonotype was recorded many times. V gene TRBV3-1 combines with J gene TRBJ2-5, with D possibly matching TRBD1 (6 bases). The CDR3 is 13 residues long. The ends were cut back, 5 bases at V and 2 bases at J, with 9 bases in the middle. Germline values: CDR1 LGHDT, CDR2 YNNKEL (reference sequence). The CDR3 sequence: CASSGDIQETQYF. CDR3 sequence (DNA): TGTGCCAGCAGCGGGGACATACAAGAGACCCAGTACTTC.

The rearrangement links TRBV29-1 to TRBJ2-2; 9 nucleotides line up with TRBD2. Trimming took 4 bases from V and 6 from J; bases not matched to a gene: 9. CDR3 length: 15 residues. In germline, CDR1 is SQVTM, CDR2 ANQGSEA. The CDR3 spells CSVGQLAGVSGELFF. CDR3 nucleotides: TGCAGCGTTGGGCAATTAGCGGGAGTGTCCGGGGAGCTGTTTTTT.

V is TRBV20-1 and J is TRBJ2-1; 11 nucleotides line up with TRBD2. The germline gives CDR1 DFQATT, CDR2 SNEGSKA (reference sequence). This CDR3 region has 16 residues. With 0 bases clipped from V and 1 base from J, the junction kept 2 bases outside the gene matches. The CDR3 nucleotides are TGCAGTGCTAGAGAGACTAGCGGGAATTCCTACAATGAGCAGTTCTTC. Amino acids: CSARETSGNSYNEQFF.

This clonotype was recorded at least ten times. V usage is TRBV24-1 and J usage is TRBJ1-2; no clear D. The germline V gene has CDR1 KGHDR and CDR2 SFDVKD. V was shortened by 10 bases and J by 1 base, with 9 bases between the two germline ends. CDR3 length equals 12 residues. DNA for the CDR3: TGTGCCACGCGAGGGAATAACTATGGCTACACCTTC. It is translated as CATRGNNYGYTF.

The genes are TRBV28 and TRBJ2-1; 8 nucleotides agree with TRBD2. The V and J ends lost 5 bases and 6 bases, in that order; junction bases with no gene match: 3. The CDR3 consists of 13 residues. Germline CDR1 is MDHEN and CDR2 is SYDVKM. DNA for the CDR3: TGTGCCAGCAGTGCCGGGAGGGCCAATGAGCAGTTCTTC. This translates into CASSAGRANEQFF.

This clonotype showed up just a few times. The chain has TRBV6-2 or TRBV6-3 and TRBJ2-3; tentatively, D is TRBD1 or TRBD2 (5 bases each). Germline V gene sequence: CDR1 MNHEY, CDR2 SVGEGT. This CDR3 has 15 amino acids. V was cut by 5 bases and J by 0 bases, with 12 bases left in between. The CDR3 nucleotides read TGTGCCAGCAGTCAGCCGTGGGGGAGCACAGATACGCAGTATTTT. Amino acid sequence: CASSQPWGSTDTQYF.

The chain joins TRBV10-3 to TRBJ2-7, with 7 positions matching TRBD1. Germline V gene lookup returns CDR1 ENHRY and CDR2 SYGVKD. With 8 bases clipped from V and 2 bases from J, the junction kept 3 bases outside the gene matches. The CDR3 has 12 residues. The CDR3 DNA follows: TGTGCCATCGGAGACAGGGCCTACGAGCAGTACTTC. This encodes CAIGDRAYEQYF.

In the case of this clonotype: With a much larger clone just one base away, this may be a read error. The chain combines TRBV9 with TRBJ2-3; 10 bases agree with TRBD1. Germline trimming cut 2 bases from V and 5 bases from J; bases unmatched to any gene: 8. The CDR3 length is 16 residues. From germline, CDR1 is SGDLS and CDR2 YYNGEE. CDR3 sequence: CASSVAGTGVVDTQYF. The DNA for the CDR3 is TGTGCCAGCAGCGTCGCCGGGACAGGGGTTGTAGATACGCAGTATTTT.

This chain uses TRBV6-1 with TRBJ2-7; 12 nucleotides line up with TRBD2. The V gene's germline CDR1 is MNHNS and CDR2 SASEGT. The CDR3 totals 15 residues. J was trimmed by 0 bases and V by 6 bases; bases with no gene match: 3. CDR3 nucleotide sequence: TGTGCCAGCAGACCGACTAGCGGGGGCTCCTACGAGCAGTACTTC. This gives the protein CASRPTSGGSYEQYF.

This clonotype was detected ten times or more. The chain employs TRBV7-9 and TRBJ2-2, with D possibly matching TRBD1 (6 bases). Trimming took off 1 base at V and 14 bases at J, with 14 bases between the two ends. This CDR3 comprises 13 residues. Germline CDR1 reads SEHNR; CDR2 reads FQNEAQ (reference sequence). This CDR3 is CASSLVNRDGLFF. DNA for the CDR3: TGTGCCAGCAGCTTAGTGAACAGGGACGGACTGTTTTTT.

Of note for this clonotype: This may be a read error: a much more frequent sequence differs by one nucleotide. The gene calls are TRBV18 and TRBJ2-7; no clear D gene. The CDR3 length is 13 residues. Trimming took 3 bases from V and 4 from J, leaving 10 bases between them. Germline values: CDR1 KGHSH, CDR2 LQKENI. CDR3 loop: CASSPPQEYEQYF. The CDR3 nucleotides read TGTGCCAGCTCACCTCCGCAGGAATACGAGCAGTACTTC.

This chain links TRBV29-1 with TRBJ1-5; the D is unclear. Trimming removed 5 bases from V and 0 bases from J, with 11 bases in between. The germline CDR1 and CDR2 sequences are SQVTM and ANQGSEA. The CDR3 runs to 14 residues. Here the CDR3 DNA reads TGCAGCGTTCGGACTGACAATAGCAATCAGCCCCAGCATTTT. Translated: CSVRTDNSNQPQHF. Complete variable domain (other parts from reference TRBV29-1 and TRBJ1-5): SAVISQKPSRDICQRGTSLTIQCQVDSQVTMMFWYRQQPGQSLTLIATANQGSEATYESGFVIDKFPISRPNLTFSTLTVSNMSPEDSSIYLCSVRTDNSNQPQHFGDGTRLSIL.

The genes are TRBV19 and TRBJ2-5, with TRBD1 identical over 10 bases. The V gene's germline CDR1 is LNHDA and CDR2 SQIVND (reference sequence). V lost 6 bases, J lost 2 bases, and 9 bases stayed unmatched. The CDR3 extends over 16 amino acids. CDR3 amino acids: CASRRQGASVQETQYF. The CDR3 region has the DNA TGTGCCAGTAGGCGACAGGGGGCCTCGGTACAAGAGACCCAGTACTTC. Supplemented by reference TRBV19 and TRBJ2-5, the full variable domain reads DGGITQSPKYLFRKEGQNVTLSCEQNLNHDAMYWYRQDPGQGLRLIYYSQIVNDFQKGDIAEGYSVSREKKESFPLTVTSAQKNPTAFYLCASRRQGASVQETQYFGPGTRLLVL.

The CDR3 protein is CASSPRGVGLAKNIQYF. Written as DNA, the CDR3 is TGTGCCAGCAGCCCTAGGGGGGTCGGACTAGCCAAAAACATTCAGTACTTC. V is TRBV3-1 and J is TRBJ2-4; D might be TRBD1 or TRBD2, each matching 6 bases. V lost 4 bases, J lost 0 bases, and 16 bases lay in between. Germline-derived CDR1 and CDR2 are LGHDT and YNNKEL (reference sequence). The CDR3 is 17 residues long.

At least ten counts were recorded for this clonotype. This chain joins TRBV7-2 and TRBJ1-1, with D tentatively TRBD1 (5 bases). This CDR3 comprises 16 residues. The V end lost 5 bases, the J end lost 4 bases, and 20 bases lay between the germline ends. Germline loops: CDR1 SGHTA, CDR2 FQGNSA. DNA for the CDR3: TGTGCCAGCAGCAGGGATGGGCTCATCGGGGGCACTGAAGCTTTCTTT. Translating gives CASSRDGLIGGTEAFF. Full variable domain (rest looked up from reference TRBV7-2 and TRBJ1-1): GAGVSQSPSNKVTEKGKDVELRCDPISGHTALYWYRQSLGQGLEFLIYFQGNSAPDKSGLPSDRFSAERTGGSVSTLTIQRTQQEDSAVYLCASSRDGLIGGTEAFFGQGTRLTVV.

This clonotype was observed a handful of times. The chain couples TRBV7-3 to TRBJ1-2, with D unclear. Germline V gives CDR1 SGHTA, CDR2 FQGTGA. The CDR3 consists of 15 residues. V lost 5 bases and J lost 6, with 19 bases in between. CDR3 residues: CASSPTLLLPDGYTF. CDR3 bases: TGTGCCAGCAGCCCGACCCTACTTCTTCCTGATGGCTACACCTTC.

This clonotype has at least ten counts. The chain employs TRBV7-2 and TRBJ2-5, with a possible D match to TRBD2 (6 bases). The CDR3 extends over 18 amino acids. CDR1 and CDR2 (germline): SGHTA, FQGNSA. Deletions cut 0 bases from V and 5 bases from J, with 22 bases between. This CDR3 reads CASSLAAPGRFGRETQYF. DNA of the CDR3: TGTGCCAGCAGCTTAGCGGCCCCGGGACGTTTTGGGAGGGAGACCCAGTACTTC.

This clonotype was picked up many times. The rearrangement links TRBV20-1 to TRBJ2-3, with a weak D call TRBD2 (5 bases). In germline, CDR1 is DFQATT, CDR2 SNEGSKA (reference sequence). Trimming cost V 6 bases and J 4 bases, with 17 bases left between them. The CDR3 contains 14 residues. CDR3 DNA: TGCAGTGCAGCCCCCCGGCTAGCCGCAGATACGCAGTATTTT. Amino acids: CSAAPRLAADTQYF.

This clonotype has just a few counts. This chain links TRBV27 with TRBJ2-3; D is unresolved. The CDR3 loop spans 13 amino acids. Trimming stripped 6 bases from V and 2 bases from J, with 9 bases between. CDR1 is MNHEY and CDR2 is SMNVEV in the germline V gene (reference sequence). The CDR3: CASSPLNTDTQYF. The DNA of the CDR3 is TGTGCCAGCAGCCCACTTAACACAGATACGCAGTATTTT.

This chain uses TRBV10-3 with TRBJ1-4; no definite D call. The CDR3 length is 15 residues. V was trimmed by 2 bases and J by 5 bases, leaving 12 bases between them. Germline V gives CDR1 ENHRY, CDR2 SYGVKD. This CDR3 is CAISEKNARNEKLFF. CDR3 coding DNA: TGTGCCATCAGTGAGAAAAACGCCAGAAATGAAAAACTGTTTTTT.

At least ten counts were recorded for this clonotype. This chain links TRBV20-1 with TRBJ1-2, with TRBD1 matching 8 bases. The V gene end was trimmed by 6 bases and the J gene end by 7 bases; junction bases not matched to a gene: 13. CDR3 length: 14 residues. Germline assignment: CDR1 DFQATT and CDR2 SNEGSKA (reference sequence). This CDR3 is CSAPPRGLSSGYTF. The CDR3 nucleotides are TGCAGTGCCCCGCCCAGGGGGCTAAGTAGTGGCTACACCTTC.

Regarding this clonotype: An end of the junction does not agree with germline; a read error may underlie this. The chain has TRBV6-2 or TRBV6-3 and TRBJ1-2; D remains unclear. Germline assignment: CDR1 MNHEY and CDR2 SVGEGT. There are 12 residues in the CDR3. The CDR3 DNA is TGTGCCGGCAGTTACGAGGGCTATGGCTACACCTTC. Translating gives CAGSYEGYGYTF.

This clonotype appeared many times. V is TRBV15 and J is TRBJ2-7; 9 bases map to TRBD1. Germline CDR1 and CDR2: LNHNV and YYDKDF (reference sequence). Unmatched junction bases numbered 8, after V lost 1 base and J lost 7 bases. The CDR3 spans 15 residues. CDR3 in DNA: TGTGCCACCAGCAGAGGATACAGGGGGCGAAGAGAGCAGTACTTC. This translates into CATSRGYRGRREQYF.